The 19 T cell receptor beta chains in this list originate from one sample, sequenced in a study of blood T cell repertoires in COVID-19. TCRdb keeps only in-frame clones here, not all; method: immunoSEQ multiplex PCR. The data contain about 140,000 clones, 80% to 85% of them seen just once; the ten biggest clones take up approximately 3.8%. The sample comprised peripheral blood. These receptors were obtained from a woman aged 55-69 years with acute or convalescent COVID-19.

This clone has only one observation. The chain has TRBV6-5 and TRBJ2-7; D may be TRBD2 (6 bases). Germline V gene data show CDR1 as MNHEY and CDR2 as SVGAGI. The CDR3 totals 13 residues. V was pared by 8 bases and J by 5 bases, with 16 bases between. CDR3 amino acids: CASRRLVSNEQYF. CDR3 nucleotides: TGTGCCAGCCGCAGACTAGTATCTAACGAGCAGTACTTC.

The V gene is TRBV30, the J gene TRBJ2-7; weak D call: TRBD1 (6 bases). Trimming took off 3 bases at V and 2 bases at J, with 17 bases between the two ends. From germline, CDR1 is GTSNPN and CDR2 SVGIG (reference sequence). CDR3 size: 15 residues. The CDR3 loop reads CAWSLGGSGPYEQYF. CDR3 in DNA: TGTGCCTGGAGCCTAGGGGGTTCGGGGCCCTACGAGCAGTACTTC.

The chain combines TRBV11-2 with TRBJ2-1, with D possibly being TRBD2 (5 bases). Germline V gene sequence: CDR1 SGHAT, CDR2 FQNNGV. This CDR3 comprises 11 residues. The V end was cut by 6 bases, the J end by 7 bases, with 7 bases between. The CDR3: CASRGVNEQFF. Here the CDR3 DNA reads TGTGCCAGCAGGGGAGTAAATGAGCAGTTCTTC.

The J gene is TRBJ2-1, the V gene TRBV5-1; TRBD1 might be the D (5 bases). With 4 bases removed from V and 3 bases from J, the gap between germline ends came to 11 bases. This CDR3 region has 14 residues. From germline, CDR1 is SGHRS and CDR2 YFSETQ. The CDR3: CASSPGDSYNEQFF. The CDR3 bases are TGCGCCAGCAGCCCTGGTGACAGCTACAATGAGCAGTTCTTC.

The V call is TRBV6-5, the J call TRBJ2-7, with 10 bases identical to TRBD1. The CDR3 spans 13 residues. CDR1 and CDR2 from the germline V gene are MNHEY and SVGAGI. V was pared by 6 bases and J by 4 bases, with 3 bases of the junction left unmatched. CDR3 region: CASRPGQGYEQYF. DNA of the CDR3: TGTGCCAGCAGGCCGGGACAGGGGTACGAGCAGTACTTC.

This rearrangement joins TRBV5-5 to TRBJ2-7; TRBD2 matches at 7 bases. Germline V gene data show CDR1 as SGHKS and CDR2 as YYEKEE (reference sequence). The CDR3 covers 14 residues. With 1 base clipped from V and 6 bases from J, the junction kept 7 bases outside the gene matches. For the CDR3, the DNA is TGTGCCAGCAGCTTGAGACTAGCTCCCGGCGAGCAGTACTTC. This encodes CASSLRLAPGEQYF.

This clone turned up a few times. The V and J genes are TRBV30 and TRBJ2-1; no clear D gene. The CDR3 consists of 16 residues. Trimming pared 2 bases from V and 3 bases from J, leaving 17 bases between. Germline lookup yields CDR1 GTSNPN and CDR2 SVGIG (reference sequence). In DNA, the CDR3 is TGTGCCTGGAGTTTCGTGGGCCTGAGTGTCTACAATGAGCAGTTCTTC. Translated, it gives CAWSFVGLSVYNEQFF.

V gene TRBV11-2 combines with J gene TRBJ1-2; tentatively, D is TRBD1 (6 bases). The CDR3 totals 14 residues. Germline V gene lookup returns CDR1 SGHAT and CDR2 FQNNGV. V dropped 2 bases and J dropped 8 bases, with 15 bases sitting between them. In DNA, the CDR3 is TGTGCCAGCAGCTTAATTTTGGGGGCAAGCGGCTACACCTTC. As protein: CASSLILGASGYTF.

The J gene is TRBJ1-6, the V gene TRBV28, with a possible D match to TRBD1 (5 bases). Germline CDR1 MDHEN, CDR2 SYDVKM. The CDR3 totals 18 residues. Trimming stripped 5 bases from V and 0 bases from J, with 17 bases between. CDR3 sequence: CASSPSRGRGSYNSPLHF. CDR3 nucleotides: TGTGCCAGCAGTCCGTCTCGGGGGAGGGGCTCCTATAATTCACCCCTCCACTTT.

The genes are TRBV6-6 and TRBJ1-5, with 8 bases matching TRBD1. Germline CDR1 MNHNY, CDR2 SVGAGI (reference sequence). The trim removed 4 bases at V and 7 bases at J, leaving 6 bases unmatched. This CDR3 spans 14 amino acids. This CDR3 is CASSSVTGDQPQHF. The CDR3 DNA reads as TGTGCCAGCAGTTCCGTGACAGGGGACCAGCCCCAGCATTTT.

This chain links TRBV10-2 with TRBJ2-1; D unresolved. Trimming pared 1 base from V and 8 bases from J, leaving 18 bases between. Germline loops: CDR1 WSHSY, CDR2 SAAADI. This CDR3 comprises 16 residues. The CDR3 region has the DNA TGCGCCAGCAGTGAGTTGAAGGTACTCTCAGGCGATGAGCAGTTCTTC. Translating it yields CASSELKVLSGDEQFF.

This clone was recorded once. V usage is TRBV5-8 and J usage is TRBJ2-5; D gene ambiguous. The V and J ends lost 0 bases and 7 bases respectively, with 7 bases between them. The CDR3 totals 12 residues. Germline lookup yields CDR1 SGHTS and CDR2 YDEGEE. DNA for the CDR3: TGTGCCAGCAGCTTGGGGGCCGGGACCCAGTACTTC. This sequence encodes CASSLGAGTQYF.

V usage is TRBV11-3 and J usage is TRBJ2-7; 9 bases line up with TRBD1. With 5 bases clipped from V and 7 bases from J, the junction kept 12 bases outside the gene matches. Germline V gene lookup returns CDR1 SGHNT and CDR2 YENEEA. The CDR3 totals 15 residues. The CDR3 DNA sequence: TGTGCCAGCAGCCCCGCGGGGACAGGGTTGTGGGAGCAGTACTTC. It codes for CASSPAGTGLWEQYF. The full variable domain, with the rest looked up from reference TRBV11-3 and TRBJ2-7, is EAGVVQSPRYKIIEKKQPVAFWCNPISGHNTLYWYLQNLGQGPELLIRYENEEAVDDSQLPKDRFSAERLKGVDSTLKIQPAELGDSAVYLCASSPAGTGLWEQYFGPGTRLTVT.

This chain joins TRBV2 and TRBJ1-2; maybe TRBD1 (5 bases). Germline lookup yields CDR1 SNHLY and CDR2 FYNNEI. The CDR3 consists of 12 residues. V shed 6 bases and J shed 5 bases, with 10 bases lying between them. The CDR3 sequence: CASSIRAYGYTF. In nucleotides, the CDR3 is TGTGCCAGCAGCATCAGGGCGTATGGCTACACCTTC.

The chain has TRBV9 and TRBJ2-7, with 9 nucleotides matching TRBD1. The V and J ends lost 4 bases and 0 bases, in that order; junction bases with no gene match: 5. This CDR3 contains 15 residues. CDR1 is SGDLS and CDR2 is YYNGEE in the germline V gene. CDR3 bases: TGTGCCAGCAGCCAAGGACAGGGGCCCTCCTACGAGCAGTACTTC. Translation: CASSQGQGPSYEQYF.

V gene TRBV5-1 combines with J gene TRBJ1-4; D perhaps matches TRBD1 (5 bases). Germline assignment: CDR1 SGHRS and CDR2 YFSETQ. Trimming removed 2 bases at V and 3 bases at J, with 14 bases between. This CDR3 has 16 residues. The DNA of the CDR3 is TGCGCCAGCAGCTTTGGGGCAGGGCGACCTAATGAAAAACTGTTTTTT. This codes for CASSFGAGRPNEKLFF.

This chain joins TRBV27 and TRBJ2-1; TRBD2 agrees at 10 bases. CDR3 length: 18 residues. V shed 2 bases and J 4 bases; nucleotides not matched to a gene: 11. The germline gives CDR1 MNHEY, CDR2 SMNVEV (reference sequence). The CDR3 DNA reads TGTGCCAGCAGTTTAGAGTCTGCTAGCGGGGGACATTACAATGAGCAGTTCTTC. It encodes CASSLESASGGHYNEQFF.

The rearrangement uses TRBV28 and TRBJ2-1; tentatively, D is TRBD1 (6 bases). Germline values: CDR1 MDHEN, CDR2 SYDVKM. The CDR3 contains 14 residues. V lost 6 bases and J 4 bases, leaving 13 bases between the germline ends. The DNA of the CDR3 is TGTGCCAGCAGCCAGGGACACCGATACAATGAGCAGTTCTTC. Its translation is CASSQGHRYNEQFF.

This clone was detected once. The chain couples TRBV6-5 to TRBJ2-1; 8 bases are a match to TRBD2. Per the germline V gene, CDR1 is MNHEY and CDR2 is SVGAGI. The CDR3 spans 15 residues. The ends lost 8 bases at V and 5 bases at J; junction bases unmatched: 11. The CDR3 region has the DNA TGTGCCAGCCTCTCTCATGGCGGGAGGAACAATGAGCAGTTCTTC. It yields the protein CASLSHGGRNNEQFF.